The clone carrying this T cell receptor beta chain is labeled as medium-sized. This sample was taken from a study of OX40 agonist ivuxolimab in advanced cancers. Looking at the study overall: Those treated in dose escalation had hepatocellular carcinoma, melanoma, renal cell cancer or head and neck cancer. Participants could have had prior anti-PD-1, anti-PD-L1 or anti-CTLA-4 therapy, and roughly 39% had some.

This CDR3 has 14 amino acids. V lost 2 bases, J lost 0 bases, and 7 bases lay in between. The germline V gene encodes CDR1 MGHRA and CDR2 YSYEKL. Produced via immunoSEQ multiplex PCR; TCRdb's table is partial and in-frame only. The sample contains about 14,000 clones, approximately 80% of which appear only once. The chain recombines TRBV4-1 with TRBJ1-2; D is uncertain. The specimen comprised CD4+ or CD8+ T cells sorted from blood, sampled in a trial of the OX40 agonist ivuxolimab. The receptor was derived from an adult with an advanced solid tumor such as melanoma, head and neck, liver or kidney cancer. CDR3: CASSQPEANYGYTF. Written as DNA, the CDR3 is TGCGCCAGCAGCCAACCGGAAGCTAACTATGGCTACACCTTC.